The rows below give T cell receptor beta chains drawn from one sample of a study of T cell repertoires in cytomegalovirus infection. TCRdb independently ran MiXCR on the reads; one entry per CDR3 protein. The sample yields about 130,000 distinct CDR3 sequences, 8% to 9% seen once. The sequenced sample consisted of PBMCs. These receptors came from a human donor in good health (CMV status not recorded). Some clones in this sample may be carry-over from other donors' samples. Both conserved end residues are part of each CDR3. Fields, in order: V gene, clone size, D gene, J gene, CDR3 DNA, CDR3 protein. The D gene is left open where the match is weak. The size of a clone is reported for some rows only, either as once, few or many, or as a class for expanded clones.

V gene: TRBV7-8
clone size: many
D gene: TRBD2
J gene: TRBJ2-5
CDR3 DNA: TGTGCCAGCAGCTTGGGACAGACTAGCGGGGGGTTTGTGACCCAGTACTTC
CDR3 protein: CASSLGQTSGGFVTQYF

V gene: TRBV11-2
clone size: NA
D gene: NA
J gene: TRBJ1-1
CDR3 DNA: TGTGCCAGCAGCTTTTTTGATCCTAGCACTGAAGCTTTCTTT
CDR3 protein: CASSFFDPSTEAFF

V gene: TRBV29-1
clone size: few
D gene: TRBD1
J gene: TRBJ2-2
CDR3 DNA: TGCAGCGTTGAGGGGTCAGGGGGCTACGCGAACACCGGGGAGCTGTTTTTT
CDR3 protein: CSVEGSGGYANTGELFF

V gene: TRBV7-9
clone size: many
D gene: TRBD1
J gene: TRBJ1-4
CDR3 DNA: TGTGCCAGCAGCCCACAGGGGGGGAGTGAAAAACTGTTTTTT
CDR3 protein: CASSPQGGSEKLFF

V gene: TRBV20-1
clone size: many
D gene: NA
J gene: TRBJ2-7
CDR3 DNA: TGCAGTGCTACCCGGGCTGCCTACGAGCAGTACTTC
CDR3 protein: CSATRAAYEQYF

V gene: TRBV6-6
clone size: many
D gene: NA
J gene: TRBJ1-2
CDR3 DNA: TGTGCCAGCCGCCTTACTGACAGGCCACTCTACACCTTC
CDR3 protein: CASRLTDRPLYTF

V gene: TRBV2
clone size: few
D gene: NA
J gene: TRBJ1-1
CDR3 DNA: TGTGCCAGCGGACCGCGGGGGGACACTGAAGCTTTCTTT
CDR3 protein: CASGPRGDTEAFF

V gene: TRBV30
clone size: NA
D gene: NA
J gene: TRBJ2-1
CDR3 DNA: TGTGCCTGGAGTTTAGGGGGGAATGAGCAGTTCTTC
CDR3 protein: CAWSLGGNEQFF

V gene: TRBV7-2
clone size: many
D gene: NA
J gene: TRBJ2-1
CDR3 DNA: TGTGCCAGCAGCTCCCTCGGGGGCATGAATGAGCAGTTCTTC
CDR3 protein: CASSSLGGMNEQFF

V gene: TRBV28
clone size: few
D gene: TRBD1
J gene: TRBJ1-2
CDR3 DNA: TGTGCCAGCATTGCGGGGAGGCAGGGGGCTATAAACGCAGCCCGTGGCTATGGCTACACCTTC
CDR3 protein: CASIAGRQGAINAARGYGYTF

V gene: TRBV5-4
clone size: many
D gene: TRBD1
J gene: TRBJ1-1
CDR3 DNA: TGTGCCAGCAGCGACCGGACAGGGTGGACCACTGAAGCTTTCTTT
CDR3 protein: CASSDRTGWTTEAFF

V gene: TRBV7-2
clone size: many
D gene: NA
J gene: TRBJ1-4
CDR3 DNA: TGTGCCAGCAGCTTAGACCCAGCAACAACTAATGAAAAACTGTTTTTT
CDR3 protein: CASSLDPATTNEKLFF

V gene: TRBV20-1
clone size: NA
D gene: NA
J gene: TRBJ2-1
CDR3 DNA: TGCAGTGCTAGGAGAAGTGGTCCGGGCAATGAGCAGTTCTTC
CDR3 protein: CSARRSGPGNEQFF

V gene: TRBV25-1
clone size: NA
D gene: NA
J gene: TRBJ2-7
CDR3 DNA: TGTGCCAGCAGTGAATCCCCGGGGGCCTCTCCGGAGCAGTACTTC
CDR3 protein: CASSESPGASPEQYF